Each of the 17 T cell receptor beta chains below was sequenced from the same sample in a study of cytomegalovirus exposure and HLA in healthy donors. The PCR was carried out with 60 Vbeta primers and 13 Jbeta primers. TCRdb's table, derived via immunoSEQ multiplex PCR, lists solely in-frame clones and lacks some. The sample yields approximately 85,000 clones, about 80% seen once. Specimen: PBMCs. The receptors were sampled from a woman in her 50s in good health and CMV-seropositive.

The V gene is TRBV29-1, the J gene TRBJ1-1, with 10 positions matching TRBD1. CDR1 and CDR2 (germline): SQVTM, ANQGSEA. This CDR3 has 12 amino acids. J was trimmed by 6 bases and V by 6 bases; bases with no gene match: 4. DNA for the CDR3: TGCAGCGTGGGGGACAGGGGTTCTGAAGCTTTCTTT. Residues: CSVGDRGSEAFF.

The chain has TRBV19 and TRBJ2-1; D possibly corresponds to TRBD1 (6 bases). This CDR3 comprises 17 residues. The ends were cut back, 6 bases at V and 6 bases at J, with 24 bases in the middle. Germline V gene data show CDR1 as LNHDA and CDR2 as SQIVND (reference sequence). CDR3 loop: CASSTPWGLAKVNEQFF. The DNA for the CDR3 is TGTGCCAGTAGCACACCCTGGGGGCTAGCTAAGGTCAATGAGCAGTTCTTC.

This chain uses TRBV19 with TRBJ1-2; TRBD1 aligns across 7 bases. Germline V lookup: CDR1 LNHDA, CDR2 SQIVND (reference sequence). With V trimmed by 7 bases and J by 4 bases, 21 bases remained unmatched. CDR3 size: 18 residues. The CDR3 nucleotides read TGTGCCAGTACTAAACCTAAACGGAGGGACAGCCCGTTCTATGGCTACACCTTC. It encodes CASTKPKRRDSPFYGYTF.

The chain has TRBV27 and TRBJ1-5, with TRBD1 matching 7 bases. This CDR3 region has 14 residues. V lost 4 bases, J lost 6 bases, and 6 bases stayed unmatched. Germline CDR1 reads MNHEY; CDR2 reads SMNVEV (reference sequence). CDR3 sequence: CASSWQGVGQPQHF. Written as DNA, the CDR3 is TGTGCCAGCAGTTGGCAGGGGGTAGGTCAGCCCCAGCATTTT.

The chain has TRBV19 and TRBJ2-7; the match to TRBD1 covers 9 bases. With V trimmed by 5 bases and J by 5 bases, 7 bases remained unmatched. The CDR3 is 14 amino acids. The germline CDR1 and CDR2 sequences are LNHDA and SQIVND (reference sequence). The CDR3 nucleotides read TGTGCCAGTAGTCGCAGACAGGGGGAGGACGAGCAGTACTTC. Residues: CASSRRQGEDEQYF.

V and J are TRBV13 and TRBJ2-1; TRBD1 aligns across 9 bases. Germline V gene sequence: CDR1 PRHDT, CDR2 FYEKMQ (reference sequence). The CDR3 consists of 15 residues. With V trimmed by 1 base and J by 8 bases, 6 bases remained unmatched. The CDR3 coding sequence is TGTGCCAGCAGCTTAGTTGGGACAGGGTTGCATGAGCAGTTCTTC. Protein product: CASSLVGTGLHEQFF.

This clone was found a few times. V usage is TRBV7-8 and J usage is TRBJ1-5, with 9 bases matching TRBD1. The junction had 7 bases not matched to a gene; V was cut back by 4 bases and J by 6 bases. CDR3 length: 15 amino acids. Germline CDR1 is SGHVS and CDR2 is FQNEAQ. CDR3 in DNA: TGTGCCAGCAGCTCGGGGACAGGGTATAGTCAGCCCCAGCATTTT. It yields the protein CASSSGTGYSQPQHF.

CDR3 DNA: TGCGCCAGCAGTTTGACAGGGATCTCTGGAAACACCATATATTTT. Its translation is CASSLTGISGNTIYF. The rearrangement links TRBV5-1 to TRBJ1-3; 7 positions agree with TRBD1. J gave up 0 bases and V 5 bases, and 5 bases lay outside the gene matches. CDR1 and CDR2 from the germline V gene are SGHRS and YFSETQ. This CDR3 region has 15 residues.

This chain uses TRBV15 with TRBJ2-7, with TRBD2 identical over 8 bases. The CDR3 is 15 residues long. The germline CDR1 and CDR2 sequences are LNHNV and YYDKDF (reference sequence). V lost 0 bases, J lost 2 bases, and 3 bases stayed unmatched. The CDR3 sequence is CATSRDREGPYEQYV. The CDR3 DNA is TGTGCCACCAGCAGAGATCGGGAGGGCCCCTACGAGCAGTACGTC.

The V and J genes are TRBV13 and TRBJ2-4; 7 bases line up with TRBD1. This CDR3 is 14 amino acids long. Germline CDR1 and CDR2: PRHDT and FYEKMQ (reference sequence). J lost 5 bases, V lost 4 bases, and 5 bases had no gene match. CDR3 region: CASSSYTGENIQYF. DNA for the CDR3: TGTGCCAGCAGCTCATATACAGGGGAAAACATTCAGTACTTC.

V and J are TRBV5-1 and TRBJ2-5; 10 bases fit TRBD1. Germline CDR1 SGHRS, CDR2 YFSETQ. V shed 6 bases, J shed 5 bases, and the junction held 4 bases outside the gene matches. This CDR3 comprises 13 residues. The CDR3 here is CASTMDRGETQYF. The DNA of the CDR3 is TGCGCCAGCACCATGGACAGGGGGGAGACCCAGTACTTC.

In DNA form, the CDR3 reads TGCGCCAGCAGCCAAGAGGGAGGGTGGAACACTGAAGCTTTCTTT. Translating gives CASSQEGGWNTEAFF. The V gene is TRBV4-1, the J gene TRBJ1-1; D call uncertain. Germline CDR1 is MGHRA and CDR2 is YSYEKL. V shed 0 bases and J shed 1 base, with 9 bases lying between them. This CDR3 is 15 amino acids long.

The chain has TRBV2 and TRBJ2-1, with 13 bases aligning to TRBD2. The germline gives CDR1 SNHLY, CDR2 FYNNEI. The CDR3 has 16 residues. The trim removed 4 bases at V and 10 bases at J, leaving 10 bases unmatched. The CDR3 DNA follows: TGTGCCAGCAGTGCGACTAGCGGGAGGCGTATGGGGGAGCAGTTCTTC. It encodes CASSATSGRRMGEQFF. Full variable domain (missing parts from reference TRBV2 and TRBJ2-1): EPEVTQTPSHQVTQMGQEVILRCVPISNHLYFYWYRQILGQKVEFLVSFYNNEISEKSEIFDDQFSVERPDGSNFTLKIRSTKLEDSAMYFCASSATSGRRMGEQFFGPGTRLTVL.

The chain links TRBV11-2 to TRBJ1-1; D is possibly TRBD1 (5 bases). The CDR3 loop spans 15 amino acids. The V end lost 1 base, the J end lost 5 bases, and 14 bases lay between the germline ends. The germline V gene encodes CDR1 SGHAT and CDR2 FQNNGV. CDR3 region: CASSLVRGKNTEAFF. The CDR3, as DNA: TGTGCCAGCAGCTTAGTTAGGGGAAAGAATACTGAAGCTTTCTTT.

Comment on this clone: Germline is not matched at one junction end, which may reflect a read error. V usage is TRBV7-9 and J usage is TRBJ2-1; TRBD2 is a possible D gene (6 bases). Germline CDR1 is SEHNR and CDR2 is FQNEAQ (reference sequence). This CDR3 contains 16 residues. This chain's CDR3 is CSSSRGGQSSYNEQFF. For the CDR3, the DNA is TGTTCCAGCAGCAGAGGAGGGCAGAGCTCCTACAATGAGCAGTTCTTC. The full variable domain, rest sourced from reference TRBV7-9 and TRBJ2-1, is DTGVSQNPRHKITKRGQNVTFRCDPISEHNRLYWYRQTLGQGPEFLTYFQNEAQLEKSRLLSDRFSAERPKGSFSTLEIQRTEQGDSAMYLCSSSRGGQSSYNEQFFGPGTRLTVL.

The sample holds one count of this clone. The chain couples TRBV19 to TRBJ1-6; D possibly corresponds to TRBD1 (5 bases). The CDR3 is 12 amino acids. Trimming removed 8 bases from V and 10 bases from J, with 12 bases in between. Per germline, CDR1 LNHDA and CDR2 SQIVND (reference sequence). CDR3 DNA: TGTGCCAGTCAGGGTTCGAGCTCACCCCTCCACTTT. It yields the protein CASQGSSSPLHF.

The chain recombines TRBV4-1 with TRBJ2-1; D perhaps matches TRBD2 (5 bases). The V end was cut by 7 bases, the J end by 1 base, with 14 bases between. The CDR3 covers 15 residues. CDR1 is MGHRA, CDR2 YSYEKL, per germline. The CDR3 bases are TGCGCCAGCATTGGCCCCAGCGGTTCCTACAATGAGCAGTTCTTC. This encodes CASIGPSGSYNEQFF.